This T cell receptor (beta chain) was identified during a study of human T cells and chemical hapten exposure. The library gave individual cDNA molecules unique molecular identifiers. Using its own MiXCR run on the RACE reads, TCRdb lists one record per CDR3 protein. The sample lists 100,000 or so distinct CDR3 sequences, approximately 36% occurring once. The time point is: patch test 3, about 24 weeks after DPC sensitization. Treatment defined: therapeutic diphenylcyclopropenone sensitization with weekly scalp DPC. The CDR3 spans 14 residues. V dropped 3 bases and J dropped 4 bases, with 12 bases sitting between them. Germline values: CDR1 MNHEY, CDR2 SVGEGT.

V gene TRBV6-2 or TRBV6-3 combines with J gene TRBJ1-1, with D uncertain. The sequences come from whole blood, collected in connection with sensitization to the hapten diphenylcyclopropenone (DPC). This TCR was recovered from a man aged 40-49 years with alopecia areata. Some clones in this sample may be carry-over from other donors' samples. CDR3 amino acids: CASSYQRGATEAFF. The CDR3 DNA is TGTGCCAGCAGTTATCAGCGGGGAGCCACTGAAGCTTTCTTT.